This paragraph covers one T cell receptor (beta chain) sequence. Antigen: not known. The read ends 3 residues early relative to the CDR3; the germline J gene fills the gap. The sample is drawn from a study of T cells in women clearing cervical HPV infection. General observations from the study: Combining TCR richness with V gene abundances gave approximately 0.84 AUC.

The CDR3 runs to 13 residues. Looked up from germline, CDR1 is SNHLY and CDR2 is FYNNEI. Data came from immunoSEQ multiplex PCR; TCRdb stores just in-frame clones and leaves some out. Its table records over 10,000 clones. This sequence originates from a woman between 18 and 69 years old with a cervical HPV16 infection that either progressed to CIN3+ or cleared (not recorded which). The sample was blood buffy coat. V and J are TRBV2 and TRBJ1-1, with D possibly being TRBD1 (6 bases). The CDR3 reads CASSQNREELAFF. Partial CDR3 DNA: TGTGCCAGCAGTCAAAACAGGGAGGAGTTA.